The 26 T cell receptor beta chains below were found in one sample sequenced in a study of CD8 T cells in ankylosing spondylitis. TCRdb re-analysed the 5' RACE reads in MiXCR, keeping a single row per CDR3 protein. The sample holds 180,000 or so distinct CDR3 sequences; 11% are singletons and the top ten take 29%. The specimen was blood, either unsorted or a sorted T cell fraction (not recorded which). The receptor source for this set is a male donor with ankylosing spondylitis or in good health (not recorded which).

This clonotype was counted many times. The chain uses TRBV6-1 and TRBJ2-5; the match to TRBD1 covers 7 bases. Trimming removed 7 bases from V and 2 bases from J; junction bases left unmatched: 7. The germline V gene has CDR1 MNHNS and CDR2 SASEGT. This CDR3 contains 14 residues. CDR3: CASTPGQRQETQYF. The CDR3 coding sequence is TGTGCCAGCACCCCGGGACAGAGACAAGAGACCCAGTACTTC.

This clonotype was found many times. The rearrangement joins TRBV3-1 to TRBJ1-2; no clear D gene. CDR3 length: 15 amino acids. Trimming removed 1 base at V and 8 bases at J, with 17 bases between. Germline V gives CDR1 LGHDT, CDR2 YNNKEL (reference sequence). DNA of the CDR3: TGTGCCAGCAGCCAAGTTCGGCCGCTCCGCGGGGGCTACACCTTC. As protein: CASSQVRPLRGGYTF.

This clonotype was recorded at least ten times. The genes are TRBV29-1 and TRBJ2-1; TRBD1 matches 8 bases. The CDR3 consists of 12 residues. With V trimmed by 8 bases and J by 0 bases, 0 bases remained unmatched. Germline V gene lookup returns CDR1 SQVTM and CDR2 ANQGSEA. CDR3 protein: CSTGGSYNEQFF. DNA for the CDR3: TGCAGCACAGGGGGCTCCTACAATGAGCAGTTCTTC.

The V gene is TRBV4-3, the J gene TRBJ2-1; tentatively, D is TRBD1 (5 bases). Trimming took 8 bases from V and 1 from J, leaving 15 bases between them. The V gene's germline CDR1 is LGHNA and CDR2 YSLEER. This CDR3 is built from 15 residues. CDR3 in amino acids: CASRSRDRSYNEQFF. The CDR3 DNA sequence: TGCGCCAGCCGGAGCAGGGATAGGTCCTACAATGAGCAGTTCTTC.

The sample holds many counts of this clonotype. The chain is built from TRBV5-1 and TRBJ2-1; D call uncertain. Between the trimmed V and J ends, which lost 4 bases and 8 bases, there was a span of 13 bases. This CDR3 is 13 amino acids long. The germline gives CDR1 SGHRS, CDR2 YFSETQ. CDR3 in DNA: TGCGCCAGCAGCCTGCGCGCACAAGATGAGCAGTTCTTC. Its protein product is CASSLRAQDEQFF.

About this clonotype: A single base separates this from a much larger clone, so it may be a read error. The genes are TRBV27 and TRBJ2-1; D unclear. The CDR3 is 14 amino acids. Trimming stripped 5 bases from V and 9 bases from J, with 17 bases between. Germline values: CDR1 MNHEY, CDR2 SMNVEV (reference sequence). The CDR3 bases are TGTGCCAGCAGTCCACGTACCGAACTCGCTGAGCAGTTCTTC. This codes for CASSPRTELAEQFF.

This clonotype has ten or more counts. The rearrangement joins TRBV20-1 to TRBJ1-1; D perhaps matches TRBD1 (6 bases). There are 16 residues in the CDR3. Trimming pared 0 bases from V and 4 bases from J, leaving 18 bases between. In germline, CDR1 is DFQATT, CDR2 SNEGSKA (reference sequence). CDR3: CSARDKTAGGGTEAFF. The CDR3 bases are TGCAGTGCTAGAGATAAGACCGCGGGGGGCGGCACTGAAGCTTTCTTT.

This sequence joins TRBV7-6 and TRBJ2-7; 8 nucleotides match TRBD1. The junction had 4 bases not matched to a gene; V was cut back by 0 bases and J by 3 bases. This CDR3 region has 15 residues. CDR1 and CDR2 from the germline V gene are SGHVS and FNYEAQ. CDR3 loop: CASSLAETGVYEQYF. The CDR3 DNA reads TGTGCCAGCAGCTTAGCGGAGACAGGGGTCTACGAGCAGTACTTC.

This clonotype has a handful of counts. The chain recombines TRBV20-1 with TRBJ1-6; no clear D. The CDR3 spans 14 residues. CDR1 is DFQATT and CDR2 is SNEGSKA in the germline V gene (reference sequence). With 5 bases removed from V and 7 bases from J, the gap between germline ends came to 15 bases. CDR3 region: CSAGAGTVNSPLHF. As DNA, the CDR3 is TGCAGTGCTGGCGCGGGAACAGTGAATTCACCCCTCCACTTT.

J is TRBJ1-1 and V is TRBV19; no definite D call. Germline assignment: CDR1 LNHDA and CDR2 SQIVND (reference sequence). The CDR3 is 15 amino acids. V dropped 8 bases and J dropped 0 bases, with 16 bases sitting between them. In DNA form, the CDR3 reads TGTGCCAGTGCTCACCCGGACGGGGTGAACACTGAAGCTTTCTTT. It codes for CASAHPDGVNTEAFF.

This clonotype appeared a few times. The genes are TRBV15 and TRBJ2-6; D is unclear. This CDR3 comprises 14 residues. Between the trimmed V and J ends, which lost 2 bases and 4 bases, there was a span of 6 bases. Germline values: CDR1 LNHNV, CDR2 YYDKDF (reference sequence). The CDR3 DNA sequence: TGTGCCACCAGCAGATCGGAAGGGGCCAACGTCCTGACTTTC. Its translation: CATSRSEGANVLTF.

The chain is built from TRBV5-6 and TRBJ2-7; D not resolved. Between the trimmed V and J ends, which lost 1 base and 3 bases, there was a span of 14 bases. The CDR3 is made up of 15 amino acids. Germline CDR1 and CDR2: SGHDT and YYEEEE. CDR3 sequence: CASSLSRRDHYEQYF. The CDR3 DNA is TGTGCCAGCAGCTTGTCGCGGCGTGACCACTACGAGCAGTACTTC.

This clonotype was seen more than once but under ten times. The genes are TRBV6-1 and TRBJ2-3; 13 nucleotides match TRBD2. Germline V gene lookup returns CDR1 MNHNS and CDR2 SASEGT. The CDR3 has 18 residues. The V and J ends lost 6 bases and 3 bases, in that order; junction bases with no gene match: 12. The CDR3 reads CASSRGLAGVEETDTQYF. Here the CDR3 DNA reads TGTGCCAGCAGCCGCGGACTAGCGGGGGTAGAAGAGACAGATACGCAGTATTTT.

This clonotype was counted ten times or more. The chain joins TRBV19 to TRBJ2-2, with 11 bases fitting TRBD1. CDR3 length equals 16 residues. CDR1 is LNHDA and CDR2 is SQIVND in the germline V gene (reference sequence). The trim removed 9 bases at V and 4 bases at J, leaving 10 bases unmatched. The CDR3 is CASRTGGTVVTGELFF. DNA for the CDR3: TGTGCCAGCCGGACAGGGGGCACCGTTGTCACCGGGGAGCTGTTTTTT.

On this clonotype: It may be a read error: a sequence one base away is much more abundant. This chain connects TRBV20-1 to TRBJ1-2; possible D gene TRBD1, 6 bases. The CDR3 has 12 amino acids. Trimming shortened V by 5 bases and J by 8 bases, and 15 bases separated the two germline ends. Germline V gene sequence: CDR1 DFQATT, CDR2 SNEGSKA (reference sequence). CDR3 loop: CSAGYRVGGYTF. For the CDR3, the DNA is TGCAGTGCTGGGTACAGGGTCGGAGGCTACACCTTC.

This clonotype was seen at least ten times. The chain couples TRBV7-2 to TRBJ1-1, with a weak D call TRBD1 (6 bases). Trimming pared 5 bases from V and 3 bases from J, leaving 13 bases between. This CDR3 is built from 14 residues. CDR1 is SGHTA, CDR2 FQGNSA, per germline. CDR3 sequence: CASSQGLLDTEAFF. The CDR3 DNA follows: TGTGCCAGCAGCCAGGGGTTGTTGGACACTGAAGCTTTCTTT.

This clonotype came up many times. The rearrangement joins TRBV5-1 to TRBJ2-3; possible D gene TRBD2, 5 bases. V shed 7 bases and J shed 0 bases, with 15 bases lying between them. CDR1 is SGHRS, CDR2 YFSETQ, per germline. The CDR3 consists of 15 residues. CDR3 amino acids: CASSEGYRSTDTQYF. The CDR3 nucleotides read TGCGCCAGCTCTGAGGGATATAGGAGCACAGATACGCAGTATTTT.

This clonotype came up many times. This chain uses TRBV12-3 or TRBV12-4 with TRBJ2-1; 7 bases match TRBD2. The CDR3 has 14 residues. Trimming cost V 3 bases and J 7 bases; bases outside gene matches: 6. The CDR3 region has the DNA TGTGCCAGCAGTTTGGGCGGGAGTGGGAATGAGCAGTTCTTC. Translated: CASSLGGSGNEQFF.

This clonotype was observed a few times. The chain combines TRBV7-2 with TRBJ2-2, with 7 bases fitting TRBD2. CDR3 length equals 16 residues. J gave up 2 bases and V 5 bases, and 8 bases lay outside the gene matches. Per the germline V gene, CDR1 is SGHTA and CDR2 is FQGNSA. CDR3 protein: CASSASGGFNTGELFF. CDR3 coding DNA: TGTGCCAGCAGCGCATCGGGGGGATTCAACACCGGGGAGCTGTTTTTT. Complete variable domain (other parts from reference TRBV7-2 and TRBJ2-2): GAGVSQSPSNKVTEKGKDVELRCDPISGHTALYWYRQSLGQGLEFLIYFQGNSAPDKSGLPSDRFSAERTGGSVSTLTIQRTQQEDSAVYLCASSASGGFNTGELFFGEGSRLTVL.

Ten or more counts support this clonotype. The V and J genes are TRBV20-1 and TRBJ2-1, with TRBD2 matching over 12 bases. Trimming took 6 bases from V and 4 from J; bases not matched to a gene: 7. In germline, CDR1 is DFQATT, CDR2 SNEGSKA (reference sequence). CDR3 length equals 15 residues. CDR3 nucleotides: TGCAGTGCCCCCGGCGGGACTAGCGGGTACAATGAGCAGTTCTTC. Protein sequence: CSAPGGTSGYNEQFF.

CDR3 sequence reads: CASSLMAGGRNYGYTF. DNA for the CDR3: TGCGCCAGCAGCTTGATGGCAGGGGGCCGTAACTATGGCTACACCTTC. The gene calls are TRBV5-1 and TRBJ1-2; TRBD1 matches 8 bases. Germline CDR1 is SGHRS and CDR2 is YFSETQ. The CDR3 totals 16 residues. Germline trimming cut 1 base from V and 1 base from J; bases unmatched to any gene: 6.

This clonotype was picked up many times. This chain links TRBV5-1 with TRBJ1-3; no reliable D call. The CDR3 contains 14 residues. Germline-derived CDR1 and CDR2 are SGHRS and YFSETQ. Between the trimmed V and J ends, which lost 0 bases and 3 bases, there was a span of 7 bases. The DNA of the CDR3 is TGCGCCAGCAGCTTGGGAGGGTATGGAAACACCATATATTTT. Translating it yields CASSLGGYGNTIYF.

This clonotype was detected only a few times. The chain links TRBV7-2 to TRBJ1-2; the D gene is possibly TRBD1 (5 bases). CDR3 length: 13 amino acids. The germline V gene has CDR1 SGHTA and CDR2 FQGNSA. The germline V and J ends were trimmed by 5 bases and 4 bases, with 11 bases remaining between them. In DNA, the CDR3 is TGTGCCAGCAGCCCTGACAGACTCTATGGCTACACCTTC. It specifies CASSPDRLYGYTF.

The V and J genes are TRBV12-3 or TRBV12-4 and TRBJ2-1; TRBD2 matches 12 bases. V shed 5 bases and J 8 bases; nucleotides not matched to a gene: 7. There are 15 residues in the CDR3. In nucleotides, the CDR3 is TGTGCCAGCAGTCCTCTAGCGGGGGGGCTCGATGAGCAGTTCTTC. Its protein is CASSPLAGGLDEQFF.

The table lists this clonotype with many counts. The rearrangement joins TRBV5-1 to TRBJ2-3; D ambiguous. Germline CDR1 reads SGHRS; CDR2 reads YFSETQ. The length of the CDR3 is 13 residues. The V and J ends lost 0 bases and 8 bases respectively, with 10 bases between them. Here the CDR3 reads CASSLELVGTQYF. The CDR3 bases are TGCGCCAGCAGCTTGGAATTGGTCGGTACGCAGTATTTT. Full variable domain (outside the CDR3, taken from reference TRBV5-1 and TRBJ2-3): KAGVTQTPRYLIKTRGQQVTLSCSPISGHRSVSWYQQTPGQGLQFLFEYFSETQRNKGNFPGRFSGRQFSNSRSEMNVSTLELGDSALYLCASSLELVGTQYFGPGTRLTVL.

This clonotype was detected only a few times. The genes are TRBV10-3 and TRBJ2-3, with 7 bases matching TRBD2. This CDR3 region has 15 residues. The ends lost 9 bases at V and 0 bases at J; junction bases unmatched: 9. The germline V gene encodes CDR1 ENHRY and CDR2 SYGVKD. Here the CDR3 reads CAIKTGTTSTDTQYF. The CDR3, as DNA: TGTGCCATAAAAACCGGGACTACTAGCACAGATACGCAGTATTTT.